This T cell receptor beta chain was sequenced during a study of blood T cell repertoires in COVID-19. Study-level background: Researchers got acute and convalescent COVID-19 samples from the United States, Italy and Spain. T cells, B-cell-depleted T cells, or PBMCs provided the cDNA or gDNA that served as material.

In germline, CDR1 is WNHNN, CDR2 SYGVQD (reference sequence). This CDR3 contains 15 residues. The V end was cut by 0 bases, the J end by 1 base, with 9 bases between. Authors' methods: Nucleated cell counts were estimated from reference gene primer amplification. Profiled with immunoSEQ multiplex PCR; TCRdb holds only in-frame clones, not every one. V, J and clone size are taken as reported in that table, and D and trimming were inferred from the DNA itself. The table has roughly 150,000 clones, about four fifths seen once. The sequencing input was peripheral blood. This chain uses TRBV10-1 with TRBJ2-5; D is possibly TRBD1 (6 bases). This clonotype originated in a woman of 80 years or more with acute or convalescent COVID-19. CDR3 in DNA: TGCGCCAGCAGTGAGTCGGGGGCCTCCCAAGAGACCCAGTACTTC. This translates into CASSESGASQETQYF.